The 27 T cell receptor beta chains given below trace back to one sample, sequenced in a study of blood T cell repertoires in COVID-19. TCRdb's table, derived via immunoSEQ multiplex PCR, lists solely in-frame clones and lacks some. The profile covers 90,000 to 120,000 clones, with roughly four fifths appearing a single time and about 5% taken by the ten largest. The sample taken for sequencing was peripheral blood. These receptors all stem from a man in his 60s with acute or convalescent COVID-19.

J is TRBJ2-1 and V is TRBV5-1, with TRBD1 matching 7 bases. J gave up 3 bases and V 4 bases, and 4 bases lay outside the gene matches. Per germline, CDR1 SGHRS and CDR2 YFSETQ. This CDR3 has 14 amino acids. The CDR3 loop reads CASSRGTVYNEQFF. CDR3 in DNA: TGCGCCAGCAGCAGGGGGACAGTCTACAATGAGCAGTTCTTC. The whole variable domain, filled in from reference TRBV5-1 and TRBJ2-1, reads KAGVTQTPRYLIKTRGQQVTLSCSPISGHRSVSWYQQTPGQGLQFLFEYFSETQRNKGNFPGRFSGRQFSNSRSEMNVSTLELGDSALYLCASSRGTVYNEQFFGPGTRLTVL.

The CDR3 protein is CASDGQVYGYTF. As DNA, the CDR3 is TGTGCCAGCGACGGACAGGTCTATGGCTACACCTTC. V gene TRBV2 combines with J gene TRBJ1-2; 7 bases match TRBD1. Germline CDR1 reads SNHLY; CDR2 reads FYNNEI. CDR3 size: 12 residues. The V and J ends lost 8 bases and 4 bases, in that order; junction bases with no gene match: 4. The full variable domain, its missing parts supplied by reference TRBV2 and TRBJ1-2, is EPEVTQTPSHQVTQMGQEVILRCVPISNHLYFYWYRQILGQKVEFLVSFYNNEISEKSEIFDDQFSVERPDGSNFTLKIRSTKLEDSAMYFCASDGQVYGYTFGSGTRLTVV.

The chain combines TRBV4-1 with TRBJ1-4; D unresolved. Per germline, CDR1 MGHRA and CDR2 YSYEKL. CDR3 length: 13 residues. V was clipped by 3 bases and J by 3 bases, with 5 bases between them. The chain's CDR3 is CASSHGSNEKLFF. The CDR3 DNA is TGCGCCAGCAGCCACGGGTCTAATGAAAAACTGTTTTTT.

As concerns this clone: The junction does not match germline at one end; this may be a read error. The genes are TRBV28 and TRBJ2-3; D unclear. This CDR3 spans 13 amino acids. Germline assignment: CDR1 MDHEN and CDR2 SYDVKM. This CDR3 reads CASSSPDTNTQYF. CDR3 sequence (DNA): TGTGCCAGCAGTTCCCCAGACACAAATACGCAGTATTTT.

The CDR3 sequence is CASRSILAQQFF. The CDR3 nucleotides are TGTGCCAGCAGATCCATACTAGCCCAGCAGTTCTTC. The chain employs TRBV12-3 or TRBV12-4 and TRBJ2-1, with D possibly TRBD2 on 6 matching bases. The CDR3 has 12 amino acids. V gave up 6 bases and J gave up 11 bases, with 14 bases separating them.

J is TRBJ2-3 and V is TRBV11-1; no definite D call. Trimming took 5 bases from V and 3 from J, leaving 9 bases between them. The CDR3 consists of 13 residues. Per the germline V gene, CDR1 is SGHAT and CDR2 is FQDESV (reference sequence). CDR3 residues: CASSLPRTDTQYF. In nucleotides, the CDR3 is TGTGCCAGCAGCCTCCCCCGTACAGATACGCAGTATTTT.

The chain joins TRBV7-2 to TRBJ1-1; D unresolved. CDR1 SGHTA and CDR2 FQGNSA come from the germline V gene. With 3 bases removed from V and 0 bases from J, the gap between germline ends came to 5 bases. CDR3 length equals 13 residues. In DNA form, the CDR3 reads TGTGCCAGCAGCTTTTATTTGAACACTGAAGCTTTCTTT. The encoded protein is CASSFYLNTEAFF. The variable domain in full, with the rest retrieved from reference TRBV7-2 and TRBJ1-1, is GAGVSQSPSNKVTEKGKDVELRCDPISGHTALYWYRQSLGQGLEFLIYFQGNSAPDKSGLPSDRFSAERTGGSVSTLTIQRTQQEDSAVYLCASSFYLNTEAFFGQGTRLTVV.

The chain's CDR3 is CASSHRDRGTSNYGYTF. CDR3 nucleotides: TGTGCCAGCAGCCATAGGGACAGGGGGACCTCTAACTATGGCTACACCTTC. This chain uses TRBV3-1 (or the pseudogene TRBV3-2) with TRBJ1-2, with TRBD1 identical over 11 bases. V lost 3 bases and J lost 0; bases outside the gene matches: 6. Germline values: CDR1 LGHDT, CDR2 YNNKEL (reference sequence). This CDR3 has 17 amino acids.

V gene TRBV27 combines with J gene TRBJ1-2; 7 bases map to TRBD1. The CDR3 is 11 amino acids. V lost 5 bases to trimming and J lost 8 bases; unmatched junction nucleotides: 2. CDR1 and CDR2 from the germline V gene are MNHEY and SMNVEV (reference sequence). Written as DNA, the CDR3 is TGTGCCAGCAGTCCGGGACAGGGCTACACCTTC. Translating it yields CASSPGQGYTF.

V is TRBV5-6 and J is TRBJ2-7; the D is unclear. Germline loops: CDR1 SGHDT, CDR2 YYEEEE. This CDR3 region has 12 residues. Trimming cost V 0 bases and J 4 bases, with 5 bases left between them. In DNA, the CDR3 is TGTGCCAGCAGCTTGGGACAATACGAGCAGTACTTC. Translation gives CASSLGQYEQYF.

This chain uses TRBV11-2 with TRBJ2-7, with 9 nucleotides matching TRBD1. The CDR3 is made up of 14 amino acids. Germline V CDR1 and CDR2: SGHAT, FQNNGV. Losses at the gene ends were 7 bases for V and 6 bases for J; bases not matched to a gene: 10. DNA of the CDR3: TGTGCCAGCAACCGACAGGGGGGTCAATCCGAGCAGTACTTC. Its protein is CASNRQGGQSEQYF.

J is TRBJ2-7 and V is TRBV29-1; D unclear. Germline V CDR1 and CDR2: SQVTM, ANQGSEA. The CDR3 is made up of 13 amino acids. V lost 1 base and J lost 0, with 7 bases in between. The CDR3 reads CSVEAYNSYEQYF. CDR3 DNA sequence: TGCAGCGTTGAAGCGTACAACTCCTACGAGCAGTACTTC.

The genes are TRBV19 and TRBJ2-5, with 9 bases matching TRBD2. This CDR3 comprises 19 residues. Germline CDR1 is LNHDA and CDR2 is SQIVND (reference sequence). V was clipped by 0 bases and J by 2 bases; unmatched bases: 13. The CDR3 region is CASSIDPGGGAYGQETQYF. The CDR3, as DNA: TGTGCCAGTAGTATAGACCCGGGCGGGGGGGCATACGGTCAAGAGACCCAGTACTTC.

As for this clone: One end of the junction is discordant with germline, which a read error may explain. This rearrangement joins TRBV7-3 to TRBJ2-7, with D possibly matching TRBD2 (5 bases). CDR1 and CDR2 (germline): SGHTA, FQGTGA. The CDR3 has 14 residues. CDR3: CASSSSRTGGERYF. The CDR3 DNA reads TGTGCCAGCAGCTCCTCTAGGACCGGTGGGGAGCGGTACTTC.

This chain connects TRBV15 to TRBJ2-7; 10 bases are shared with TRBD1. The germline V gene has CDR1 LNHNV and CDR2 YYDKDF (reference sequence). CDR3 size: 17 residues. J was trimmed by 0 bases and V by 0 bases; bases with no gene match: 5. Here the CDR3 reads CATSRDLGQGTSYEQYF. Here the CDR3 DNA reads TGTGCCACCAGCAGAGACCTGGGACAGGGGACCTCCTACGAGCAGTACTTC.

The V call is TRBV7-9, the J call TRBJ2-7; TRBD1 matches at 8 bases. This CDR3 region has 16 residues. Trimming took 2 bases from V and 2 from J; bases not matched to a gene: 8. Germline V lookup: CDR1 SEHNR, CDR2 FQNEAQ (reference sequence). The CDR3 here is CASSLRAGQGTYEQYF. In DNA, the CDR3 is TGTGCCAGCAGCTTAAGAGCCGGACAGGGAACCTACGAGCAGTACTTC.

The chain has TRBV28 and TRBJ2-4; 7 nucleotides align to TRBD1. Losses at the gene ends were 6 bases for V and 4 bases for J; bases not matched to a gene: 9. The CDR3 runs 15 residues. Germline-derived CDR1 and CDR2 are MDHEN and SYDVKM. CDR3 coding DNA: TGTGCCAGCAGCGTTGGGGTGGGACAGAAAAACATTCAGTACTTC. Translation gives CASSVGVGQKNIQYF.

V is TRBV6-6 and J is TRBJ1-6; TRBD1 is a possible D gene (5 bases). Germline values: CDR1 MNHNY, CDR2 SVGAGI (reference sequence). The CDR3 has 16 residues. V lost 0 bases, J lost 5 bases, and 11 bases lay in between. This CDR3 is CASSYSPGLNNSPLHF. CDR3 coding DNA: TGTGCCAGCAGTTACTCGCCAGGGCTCAATAATTCACCCCTCCACTTT.

V usage is TRBV7-8 and J usage is TRBJ2-1; 9 bases agree with TRBD2. The germline V gene has CDR1 SGHVS and CDR2 FQNEAQ. The CDR3 contains 14 residues. V shed 4 bases and J 5 bases; nucleotides not matched to a gene: 3. This CDR3 reads CASSWGLANNEQFF. CDR3 sequence (DNA): TGTGCCAGCAGCTGGGGACTAGCCAACAATGAGCAGTTCTTC.

The chain links TRBV6-5 to TRBJ2-7; maybe TRBD1 (6 bases). CDR1 and CDR2 from the germline V gene are MNHEY and SVGAGI. Trimming shortened V by 7 bases and J by 7 bases, and 17 bases separated the two germline ends. The CDR3 is 13 residues long. The CDR3 DNA is TGTGCCAGCACAAAGGGGGATACCCGGGAGCAGTACTTC. Protein sequence: CASTKGDTREQYF.

The DNA for the CDR3 is TGTGCCAGCAGCTACCCTCCGGGACAGACTTCTAACACTGAAGCTTTCTTT. It encodes CASSYPPGQTSNTEAFF. The chain is built from TRBV7-9 and TRBJ1-1; 7 bases line up with TRBD1. V lost 4 bases and J lost 2; bases outside the gene matches: 13. The CDR3 contains 17 residues. Per the germline V gene, CDR1 is SEHNR and CDR2 is FQNEAQ (reference sequence).

The CDR3 loop is CASSFSRAGGGGTQYF. The DNA for the CDR3 is TGTGCCAGCAGCTTCTCCAGGGCCGGAGGCGGGGGGACCCAGTACTTC. The genes are TRBV7-3 and TRBJ2-5; 7 bases are a match to TRBD2. Germline V CDR1 and CDR2: SGHTA, FQGTGA. This CDR3 region has 16 residues. The trim removed 3 bases at V and 7 bases at J, leaving 14 bases unmatched. The full variable domain, rest sourced from reference TRBV7-3 and TRBJ2-5, is GAGVSQTPSNKVTEKGKYVELRCDPISGHTALYWYRQSLGQGPEFLIYFQGTGAADDSGLPNDRFFAVRPEGSVSTLKIQRTERGDSAVYLCASSFSRAGGGGTQYFGPGTRLLVL.

V gene TRBV7-9 combines with J gene TRBJ2-2; D is perhaps TRBD1 (6 bases). V lost 2 bases, J lost 5 bases, and 15 bases lay in between. Per germline, CDR1 SEHNR and CDR2 FQNEAQ (reference sequence). The CDR3 consists of 16 residues. The CDR3 loop reads CASSLSSTGGTGELFF. CDR3 bases: TGTGCCAGCAGCTTATCTTCGACAGGCGGGACCGGGGAGCTGTTTTTT.

The rearrangement uses TRBV2 and TRBJ1-1, with D possibly TRBD1 on 5 matching bases. There are 15 residues in the CDR3. V lost 7 bases to trimming and J lost 0 bases, with 15 bases between them. Germline CDR1 is SNHLY and CDR2 is FYNNEI. In DNA, the CDR3 is TGTGCCAGCAAGGGGCAGGTTAGAATGAACACTGAAGCTTTCTTT. It codes for CASKGQVRMNTEAFF.

The V call is TRBV10-3, the J call TRBJ2-1, with D possibly being TRBD1 (5 bases). Germline loops: CDR1 ENHRY, CDR2 SYGVKD. This CDR3 contains 18 residues. Trimming took off 4 bases at V and 0 bases at J, with 19 bases between the two ends. CDR3 bases: TGTGCCATCAGTGCCCCCCCAGACAGTTCCAGCTCCTACAATGAGCAGTTCTTC. Amino acid sequence: CAISAPPDSSSSYNEQFF.

The rearrangement uses TRBV18 and TRBJ1-5; the D gene is possibly TRBD1 (6 bases). This CDR3 comprises 13 residues. V lost 5 bases and J lost 5, with 10 bases in between. The germline V gene has CDR1 KGHSH and CDR2 LQKENI. The CDR3 region is CASSTGRDQPQHF. CDR3 in DNA: TGTGCCAGCTCAACAGGGAGGGATCAGCCCCAGCATTTT.

This clone appeared a few times. The chain carries TRBV27 and TRBJ2-7, with no clear D. Germline CDR1 is MNHEY and CDR2 is SMNVEV (reference sequence). The CDR3 spans 13 residues. Trimming took off 4 bases at V and 3 bases at J, with 10 bases between the two ends. The CDR3 sequence: CASSSDSSYEQYF. CDR3 nucleotides: TGTGCCAGCAGTTCTGATTCCAGCTACGAGCAGTACTTC.